Listed below are T cell receptor beta chains from one sample, sequenced in a study of blood T cells in healthy people across ages. Using its own MiXCR run on the 5' RACE reads, TCRdb lists one record per CDR3 protein. Seen here are 700,000 or so distinct CDR3 sequences, 22% observed once, and the top ten hold approximately 20%. Source material: blood. All receptors derive from a man between 65 and 80 years old in good health. The CDR3 runs from the conserved cysteine through the conserved F or W. Fields, in order: CDR3 DNA, CDR3 protein, clone size, D gene, J gene, V gene. The D gene is left open where the match is weak. Some rows have no size entry. The others give once, few or many, or a class for an expanded clone.

cdr3_nt: TGTGCCAGCAGTACCCCTGGGGCGACAGGGGAAATCTCTGGGGCCAACGTCCTGACTTTC
cdr3_aa: CASSTPGATGEISGANVLTF
clone_size: few
d_call: TRBD1
j_call: TRBJ2-6
v_call: TRBV28

cdr3_nt: TGCAGTGCGGCAAACCAGGGCGGAGGAAACACCATATATTTT
cdr3_aa: CSAANQGGGNTIYF
clone_size: -
d_call: -
j_call: TRBJ1-3
v_call: TRBV20-1

cdr3_nt: TGCAGTGCTAGTCTCCGAGCGGGAGGGCTCACAGATACGCAGTATTTT
cdr3_aa: CSASLRAGGLTDTQYF
clone_size: -
d_call: TRBD2
j_call: TRBJ2-3
v_call: TRBV20-1

cdr3_nt: TGTGCCAGCAGCCAAGAGCTAGCGGGGGTTTTGGAGCAGTACTTC
cdr3_aa: CASSQELAGVLEQYF
clone_size: -
d_call: TRBD2
j_call: TRBJ2-7
v_call: TRBV4-2

cdr3_nt: TGTGCCAGCAATAGAAAAGAGGGCTATGGCTACACCTTC
cdr3_aa: CASNRKEGYGYTF
clone_size: -
d_call: -
j_call: TRBJ1-2
v_call: TRBV27

cdr3_nt: TGTGCCAGCAGTTCAGGACAGGGTGAAGCTTTCTTT
cdr3_aa: CASSSGQGEAFF
clone_size: few
d_call: TRBD1
j_call: TRBJ1-1
v_call: TRBV12-3/TRBV12-4

cdr3_nt: TGTGCCAGCAGTTTGGACAGGCCGGGCGCTTTCTTT
cdr3_aa: CASSLDRPGAFF
clone_size: -
d_call: TRBD1
j_call: TRBJ1-1
v_call: TRBV12-3/TRBV12-4

cdr3_nt: TGTGCCAGCTCATATTTGGTTTACAATGAGCAGTTCTTC
cdr3_aa: CASSYLVYNEQFF
clone_size: -
d_call: -
j_call: TRBJ2-1
v_call: TRBV2

cdr3_nt: TGTGCCAGCAGCTTAACCGTTGGCGCCAGGGCCACCGGGGAGCTGTTTTTT
cdr3_aa: CASSLTVGARATGELFF
clone_size: -
d_call: -
j_call: TRBJ2-2
v_call: TRBV7-9

cdr3_nt: TGCGCCAGCAGCCAAGAATTCGGGAGCTCCCACAATGAGCAGTTCTTC
cdr3_aa: CASSQEFGSSHNEQFF
clone_size: few
d_call: -
j_call: TRBJ2-1
v_call: TRBV4-3

cdr3_nt: TGTGCCAGCAGAGATCGTATGGAGACCCAGTACTTC
cdr3_aa: CASRDRMETQYF
clone_size: -
d_call: -
j_call: TRBJ2-5
v_call: TRBV2

cdr3_nt: TGTGCCAGTAGTCCGGGACTAGCGGGGGGCTCATTAAGCTCCTACAATGAGCAGTTCTTC
cdr3_aa: CASSPGLAGGSLSSYNEQFF
clone_size: few
d_call: TRBD2
j_call: TRBJ2-1
v_call: TRBV19

cdr3_nt: TGCAGCGTTCATGACAGGGCTAAGTACTTC
cdr3_aa: CSVHDRAKYF
clone_size: -
d_call: TRBD1
j_call: TRBJ2-5
v_call: TRBV29-1

cdr3_nt: TGTGCCAGCTCAACAGGGATTACTAATGAAAAACTGTTTTTT
cdr3_aa: CASSTGITNEKLFF
clone_size: many
d_call: -
j_call: TRBJ1-4
v_call: TRBV18

cdr3_nt: TGTGCCAGCAGTTACAACCGCGTCGCTAGGCAGTTCTTC
cdr3_aa: CASSYNRVARQFF
clone_size: many
d_call: -
j_call: TRBJ2-1
v_call: TRBV6-6

cdr3_nt: TGTGCCAGCAGTTACTTCTCGGGTGTCACAGATACGCAGTATTTT
cdr3_aa: CASSYFSGVTDTQYF
clone_size: -
d_call: -
j_call: TRBJ2-3
v_call: TRBV6-2/TRBV6-3

cdr3_nt: TGCAGTGCTAACAAGAATGAGCAGTTCTTC
cdr3_aa: CSANKNEQFF
clone_size: -
d_call: -
j_call: TRBJ2-1
v_call: TRBV20-1

cdr3_nt: TGTGCCAGCACCATGGGACAGGGGGCTCTCCTAGGAGGCTACACCTTC
cdr3_aa: CASTMGQGALLGGYTF
clone_size: few
d_call: TRBD1
j_call: TRBJ1-2
v_call: TRBV7-9

cdr3_nt: TGTGCCAGCAGTTACTCATCTCTTCCCCGCCGGAACATTCAGTACTTC
cdr3_aa: CASSYSSLPRRNIQYF
clone_size: -
d_call: -
j_call: TRBJ2-4
v_call: TRBV6-2/TRBV6-3

cdr3_nt: TGTGCCAGCAGTTTATATGTCGGAGATACGCAGTATTTT
cdr3_aa: CASSLYVGDTQYF
clone_size: -
d_call: -
j_call: TRBJ2-3
v_call: TRBV12-3/TRBV12-4

cdr3_nt: TGCGCCAGCAGCTTGGAGGTCCCGCGGGATACGCAGTATTTT
cdr3_aa: CASSLEVPRDTQYF
clone_size: -
d_call: -
j_call: TRBJ2-3
v_call: TRBV5-1

cdr3_nt: TGCAGTGCGAGCGGGGAGCAGGGGGCTGAAGCTTTCTTT
cdr3_aa: CSASGEQGAEAFF
clone_size: -
d_call: TRBD1
j_call: TRBJ1-1
v_call: TRBV20-1

cdr3_nt: TGTGCCAGCAGTTTCCCCGGGGTTGAAAAACTGTTTTTT
cdr3_aa: CASSFPGVEKLFF
clone_size: many
d_call: -
j_call: TRBJ1-4
v_call: TRBV28